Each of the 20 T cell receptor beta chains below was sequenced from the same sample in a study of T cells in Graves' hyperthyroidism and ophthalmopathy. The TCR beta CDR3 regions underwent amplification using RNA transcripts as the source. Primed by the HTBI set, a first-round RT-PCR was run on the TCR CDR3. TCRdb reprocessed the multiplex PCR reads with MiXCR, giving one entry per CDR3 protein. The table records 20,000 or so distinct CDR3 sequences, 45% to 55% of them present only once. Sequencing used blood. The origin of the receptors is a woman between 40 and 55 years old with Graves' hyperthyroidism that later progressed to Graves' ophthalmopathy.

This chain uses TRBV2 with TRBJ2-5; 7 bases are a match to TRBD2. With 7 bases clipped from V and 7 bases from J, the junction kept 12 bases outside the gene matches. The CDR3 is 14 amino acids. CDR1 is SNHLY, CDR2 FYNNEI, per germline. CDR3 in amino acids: CASTPGGFGGTQYF. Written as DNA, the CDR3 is TGTGCCAGCACCCCCGGGGGGTTTGGGGGGACCCAGTACTTC.

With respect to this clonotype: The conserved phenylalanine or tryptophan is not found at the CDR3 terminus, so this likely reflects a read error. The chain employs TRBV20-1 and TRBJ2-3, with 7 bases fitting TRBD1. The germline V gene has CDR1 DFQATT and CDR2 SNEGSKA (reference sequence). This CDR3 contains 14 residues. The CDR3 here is CSAGRTGRADTQYL. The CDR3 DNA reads TGCAGCGCAGGCCGGACAGGACGGGCAGATACGCAGTATCTT.

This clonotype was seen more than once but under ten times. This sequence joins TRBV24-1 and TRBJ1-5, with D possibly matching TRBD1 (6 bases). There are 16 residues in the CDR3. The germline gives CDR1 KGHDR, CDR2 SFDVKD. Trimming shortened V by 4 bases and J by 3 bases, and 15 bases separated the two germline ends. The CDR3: CATSEGGGVTNQPQHF. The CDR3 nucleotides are TGTGCCACCAGTGAAGGGGGGGGAGTCACCAATCAGCCCCAGCATTTT.

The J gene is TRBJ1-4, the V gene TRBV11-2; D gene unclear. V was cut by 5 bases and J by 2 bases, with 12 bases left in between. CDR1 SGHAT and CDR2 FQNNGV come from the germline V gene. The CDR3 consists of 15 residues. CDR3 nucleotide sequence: TGTGCCAGCAGCCCTACGGCCACGACTAATGAAAAACTGTTTTTT. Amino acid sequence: CASSPTATTNEKLFF.

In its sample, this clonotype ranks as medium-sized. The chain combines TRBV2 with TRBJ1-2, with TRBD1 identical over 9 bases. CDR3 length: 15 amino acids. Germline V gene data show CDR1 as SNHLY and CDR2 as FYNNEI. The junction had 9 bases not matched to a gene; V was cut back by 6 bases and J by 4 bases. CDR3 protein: CASRADRGRSYGYTF. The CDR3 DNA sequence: TGTGCCAGCAGGGCGGACAGGGGTAGGAGCTATGGCTACACCTTC.

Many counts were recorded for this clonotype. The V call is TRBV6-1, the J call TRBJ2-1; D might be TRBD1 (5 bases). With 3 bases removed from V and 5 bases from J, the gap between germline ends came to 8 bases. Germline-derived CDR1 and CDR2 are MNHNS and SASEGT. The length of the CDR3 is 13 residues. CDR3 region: CASSDQGHNEQFF. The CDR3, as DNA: TGTGCCAGCAGTGATCAGGGCCACAATGAGCAGTTCTTC.

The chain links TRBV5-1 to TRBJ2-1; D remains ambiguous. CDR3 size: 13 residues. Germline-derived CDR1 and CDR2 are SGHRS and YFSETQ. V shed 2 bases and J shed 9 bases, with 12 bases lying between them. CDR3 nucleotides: TGCGCCAGCAGCTTTGTCGGCGACACTGAGCAGTTCTTC. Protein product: CASSFVGDTEQFF. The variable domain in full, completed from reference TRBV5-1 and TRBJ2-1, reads KAGVTQTPRYLIKTRGQQVTLSCSPISGHRSVSWYQQTPGQGLQFLFEYFSETQRNKGNFPGRFSGRQFSNSRSEMNVSTLELGDSALYLCASSFVGDTEQFFGPGTRLTVL.

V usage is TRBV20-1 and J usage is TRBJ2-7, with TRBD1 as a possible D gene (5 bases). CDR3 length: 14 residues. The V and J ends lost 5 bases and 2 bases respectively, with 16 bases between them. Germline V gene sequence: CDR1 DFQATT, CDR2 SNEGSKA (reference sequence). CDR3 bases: TGCAGTGCTCCTAGACAGAGCCGACCCTACGAGCAGTACTTC. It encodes CSAPRQSRPYEQYF.

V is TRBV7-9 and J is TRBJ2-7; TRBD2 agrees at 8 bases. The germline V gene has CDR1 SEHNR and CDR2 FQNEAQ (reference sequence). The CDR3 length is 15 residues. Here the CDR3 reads CASSPEGLVYHEQYV. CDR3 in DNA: TGTGCCAGCAGCCCAGAGGGACTAGTATACCACGAGCAGTACGTT.

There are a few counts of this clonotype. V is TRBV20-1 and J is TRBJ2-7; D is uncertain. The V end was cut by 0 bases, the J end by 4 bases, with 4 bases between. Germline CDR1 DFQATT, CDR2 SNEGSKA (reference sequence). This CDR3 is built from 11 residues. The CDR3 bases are TGCAGTGCTAGAGATGGATACGAGCAGTACTTC. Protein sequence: CSARDGYEQYF.

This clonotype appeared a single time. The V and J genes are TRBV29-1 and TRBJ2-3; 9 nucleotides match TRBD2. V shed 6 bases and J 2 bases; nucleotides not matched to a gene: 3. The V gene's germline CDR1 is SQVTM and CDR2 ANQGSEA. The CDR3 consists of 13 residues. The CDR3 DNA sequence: TGCAGCGTCTCTAGCGGGGACACAGATACGCAGTATTTT. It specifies CSVSSGDTDTQYF.

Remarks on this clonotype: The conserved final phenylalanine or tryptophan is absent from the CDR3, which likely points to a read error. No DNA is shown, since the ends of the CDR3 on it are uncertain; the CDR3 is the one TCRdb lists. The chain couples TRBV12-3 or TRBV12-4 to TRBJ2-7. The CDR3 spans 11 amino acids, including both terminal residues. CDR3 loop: CASSLVYERYL.

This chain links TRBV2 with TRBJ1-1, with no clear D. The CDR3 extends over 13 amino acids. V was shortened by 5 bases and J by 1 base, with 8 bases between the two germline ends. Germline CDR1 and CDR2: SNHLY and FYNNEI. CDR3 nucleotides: TGTGCCAGCAGTCTCGACAAGAACACTGAAGCTTTCTTT. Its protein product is CASSLDKNTEAFF.

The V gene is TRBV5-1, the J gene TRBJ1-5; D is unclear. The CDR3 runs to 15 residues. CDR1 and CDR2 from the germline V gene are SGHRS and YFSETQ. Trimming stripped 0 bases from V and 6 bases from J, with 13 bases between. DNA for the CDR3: TGCGCCAGCAGCTTGGGTGGAGAGGGAGGTCAGCCCCAGCATTTT. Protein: CASSLGGEGGQPQHF.

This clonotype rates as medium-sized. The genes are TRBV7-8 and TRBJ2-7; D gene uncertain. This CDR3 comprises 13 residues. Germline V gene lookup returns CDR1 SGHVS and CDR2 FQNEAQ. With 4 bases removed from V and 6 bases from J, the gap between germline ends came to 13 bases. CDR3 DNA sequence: TGTGCCAGCAGCTCCCGGTCTGGAAGCGAGCAGTACTTC. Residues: CASSSRSGSEQYF. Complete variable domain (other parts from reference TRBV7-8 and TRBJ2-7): GAGVSQSPRYKVAKRGQDVALRCDPISGHVSLFWYQQALGQGPEFLTYFQNEAQLDKSGLPSDRFFAERPEGSVSTLKIQRTQQEDSAVYLCASSSRSGSEQYFGPGTRLTVT.

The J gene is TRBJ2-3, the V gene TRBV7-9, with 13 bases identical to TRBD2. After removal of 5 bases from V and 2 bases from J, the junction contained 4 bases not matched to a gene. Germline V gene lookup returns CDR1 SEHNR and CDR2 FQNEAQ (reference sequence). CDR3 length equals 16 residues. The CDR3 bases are TGTGCCAGCAGCCTCGGACTAGCGGGAGCCACAGATACGCAGTATTTT. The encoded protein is CASSLGLAGATDTQYF.

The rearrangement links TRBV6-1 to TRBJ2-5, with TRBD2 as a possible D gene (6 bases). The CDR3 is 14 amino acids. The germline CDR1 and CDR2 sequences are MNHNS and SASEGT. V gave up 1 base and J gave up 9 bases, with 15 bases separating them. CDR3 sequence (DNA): TGTGCCAGCAGTGAAGGGGGGGAGGCCCAGCCCCAGTACTTC. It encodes CASSEGGEAQPQYF.

The CDR3 sequence: CAWSSGGPVLGAFF. In DNA, the CDR3 is TGTGCCTGGAGTTCGGGGGGGCCGGTTCTAGGGGCTTTCTTT. The J gene is TRBJ1-1, the V gene TRBV30, with a tentative D call TRBD1 (6 bases). The CDR3 contains 14 residues. The germline CDR1 and CDR2 sequences are GTSNPN and SVGIG (reference sequence). V lost 2 bases and J lost 11, with 21 bases in between.

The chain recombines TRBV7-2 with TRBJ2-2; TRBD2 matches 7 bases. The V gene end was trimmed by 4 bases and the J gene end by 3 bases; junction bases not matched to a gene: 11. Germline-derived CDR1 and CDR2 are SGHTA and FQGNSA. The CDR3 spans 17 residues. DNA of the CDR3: TGTGCCAGCAGCTCGTCACCTTGGGCGGGGGACACCGGGGAGCTGTTTTTT. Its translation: CASSSSPWAGDTGELFF. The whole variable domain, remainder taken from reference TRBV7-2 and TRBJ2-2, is GAGVSQSPSNKVTEKGKDVELRCDPISGHTALYWYRQSLGQGLEFLIYFQGNSAPDKSGLPSDRFSAERTGGSVSTLTIQRTQQEDSAVYLCASSSSPWAGDTGELFFGEGSRLTVL.

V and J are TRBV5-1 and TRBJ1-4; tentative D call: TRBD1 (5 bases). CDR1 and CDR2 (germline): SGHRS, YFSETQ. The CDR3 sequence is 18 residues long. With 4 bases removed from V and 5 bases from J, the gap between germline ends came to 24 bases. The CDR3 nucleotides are TGCGCCAGCAGCCCCACAGAGCGGGGGACTGGTATAAATGAAAAACTGTTTTTT. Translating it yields CASSPTERGTGINEKLFF.